These T cell receptor beta chains were read from a single sample in a study of cytomegalovirus exposure and HLA in healthy donors. The method was immunoSEQ multiplex PCR; TCRdb's version includes in-frame clones alone and lacks a portion of them. The table includes 140,000 to 150,000 clones, 87% detected once. Sequencing was carried out using PBMCs. Receptors originate from a young man in good health and CMV-seropositive. CDR3s include the opening cysteine and the closing phenylalanine or tryptophan. The D gene is left open where the match is weak. A row's size may be missing; if present it is once, few, many or a size class.

clone size,D gene,CDR3 length,J gene,V gene,CDR3 protein,CDR3 DNA
few,.,13,TRBJ1-2,TRBV6-6,CASSYPGLYGYTF,TGTGCCAGCAGTTACCCAGGGCTCTATGGCTACACCTTC
.,TRBD2,16,TRBJ2-3,TRBV4-2,CASSDGLVGGADTQYF,TGTGCCAGCAGCGACGGACTAGTGGGAGGCGCAGATACGCAGTATTTT
.,TRBD1,13,TRBJ1-1,TRBV28,CASKDRGIPEAFF,TGTGCCAGCAAGGACAGGGGGATTCCTGAAGCTTTCTTT
.,TRBD2,12,TRBJ2-1,TRBV29-1,CSVAPTSGEQFF,TGCAGCGTTGCGCCAACTAGCGGAGAGCAGTTCTTC
.,.,17,TRBJ1-3,TRBV11-2,CASSLGASVSSGNTIYF,TGTGCCAGCAGCTTAGGGGCATCAGTGAGCTCTGGAAACACCATATATTTT
few,TRBD1,15,TRBJ1-1,TRBV2,CASSDLGQGRTEAFF,TGTGCCAGCAGCGACCTGGGACAGGGGAGGACTGAAGCTTTCTTT
.,TRBD1,16,TRBJ1-1,TRBV28,CASSSGTGGWDTEAFF,TGTGCCAGCAGTTCCGGGACAGGGGGTTGGGACACTGAAGCTTTCTTT
.,.,16,TRBJ1-3,TRBV5-4,CASSRKQGASGNTIYF,TGTGCCAGCAGCCGTAAACAGGGAGCGTCAGGAAACACCATATATTTT
.,TRBD1,12,TRBJ1-2,TRBV28,CATWDRGPSYTF,TGTGCCACCTGGGACAGGGGGCCAAGCTACACCTTC
.,TRBD1,16,TRBJ2-5,TRBV7-8,CASSPRRGQGGETQYF,TGTGCCAGCAGCCCCCGCCGTGGACAGGGAGGAGAGACCCAGTACTTC
.,.,15,TRBJ2-2,TRBV19,CASSTTGYGNGELFF,TGTGCCAGTAGTACGACAGGATACGGTAACGGGGAGCTGTTTTTT
.,TRBD1,15,TRBJ1-2,TRBV7-2,CASIPGTGVTAGYTF,TGTGCCAGCATCCCAGGGACAGGCGTCACGGCTGGCTACACCTTC
.,.,12,TRBJ2-1,TRBV30,CAWSDGNNEQFF,TGTGCCTGGAGTGACGGGAACAATGAGCAGTTCTTC
.,TRBD2,18,TRBJ2-4,TRBV28,CASSLETSGAPGGNIQYF,TGTGCCAGCAGTTTGGAAACTAGCGGAGCTCCAGGCGGGAACATTCAGTACTTC
once,.,14,TRBJ1-5,TRBV2,CASSDSGYGQPQHF,TGTGCCAGCAGTGATTCGGGGTACGGGCAGCCCCAGCATTTT
.,.,19,TRBJ1-5,TRBV12-1,CASSFGPGQGLYSNQPQHF,TGTGCCAGCAGCTTCGGGCCCGGTCAGGGTCTATATAGCAATCAGCCCCAGCATTTT
.,TRBD1,12,TRBJ1-5,TRBV10-3,CAVGDRNQPQHF,TGTGCCGTGGGGGACAGGAATCAGCCCCAGCATTTT
.,.,13,TRBJ1-2,TRBV11-2,CASSLAENYGYTF,TGTGCCAGCAGCTTAGCTGAGAACTATGGCTACACCTTC
once,TRBD1,14,TRBJ2-5,TRBV18,CASSPLGQQETQYF,TGTGCCAGCTCACCACTGGGACAGCAAGAGACCCAGTACTTC
.,TRBD2,15,TRBJ2-5,TRBV27,CASSYIAGGEETQYF,TGTGCCAGCAGCTACATAGCGGGAGGAGAAGAGACCCAGTACTTC
.,TRBD2,19,TRBJ2-1,TRBV30,CAWSISRTSGSIRGNEQFF,TGTGCCTGGAGTATATCCAGGACTAGCGGGAGTATAAGGGGCAATGAGCAGTTCTTC
.,TRBD1,14,TRBJ1-1,TRBV6-5,CASTRQGYQTEAFF,TGTGCCAGCACTCGACAGGGGTATCAGACTGAAGCTTTCTTT
.,.,12,TRBJ1-5,TRBV2,CASALGRGPQHF,TGTGCCAGCGCACTCGGCCGGGGTCCCCAGCATTTT
.,TRBD2,19,TRBJ2-1,TRBV15,CATSRGSGRGKSSYNEQFF,TGTGCCACCAGCAGAGGCAGCGGGAGGGGGAAGAGCTCCTACAATGAGCAGTTCTTC